These 16 T cell receptor beta chains were sequenced from one sample in a study of blood T cell repertoires in COVID-19. Generated by immunoSEQ multiplex PCR, the TCRdb table keeps only in-frame clones and is missing some. The sample has some 190,000 clones; approximately 90% are singletons. Material for sequencing was peripheral blood. These receptors were collected from a human donor in a cohort sampled during active COVID-19.

The chain uses TRBV7-9 and TRBJ2-1, with 13 bases lining up with TRBD2. CDR1 is SEHNR, CDR2 FQNEAQ, per germline (reference sequence). The V segment lost 6 bases and the J segment 0 bases; nucleotides outside the gene matches: 8. This CDR3 is built from 18 residues. CDR3 nucleotides: TGTGCCAGCAGGACCGGGACTAGCGGGATGATCTCCTACAATGAGCAGTTCTTC. Translation: CASRTGTSGMISYNEQFF. Supplemented by reference TRBV7-9 and TRBJ2-1, the full variable domain reads DTGVSQNPRHKITKRGQNVTFRCDPISEHNRLYWYRQTLGQGPEFLTYFQNEAQLEKSRLLSDRFSAERPKGSFSTLEIQRTEQGDSAMYLCASRTGTSGMISYNEQFFGPGTRLTVL.

In its sample, this clone was seen a few times. This chain connects TRBV13 to TRBJ2-2; the match to TRBD1 covers 7 bases. Germline CDR1 PRHDT, CDR2 FYEKMQ (reference sequence). Germline trimming cut 4 bases from V and 4 bases from J; bases unmatched to any gene: 6. The CDR3 loop spans 15 amino acids. The CDR3 here is CASSSPAGGTGELFF. Here the CDR3 DNA reads TGTGCCAGCAGCTCCCCGGCAGGGGGCACCGGGGAGCTGTTTTTT.

This clone was detected only a few times. The V call is TRBV28, the J call TRBJ1-4; D is uncertain. The germline V gene encodes CDR1 MDHEN and CDR2 SYDVKM. This CDR3 contains 15 residues. Between the trimmed V and J ends, which lost 5 bases and 3 bases, there was a span of 13 bases. CDR3 loop: CASSPSGGPNEKLFF. CDR3 DNA sequence: TGTGCCAGCAGTCCCTCTGGAGGACCTAATGAAAAACTGTTTTTT.

This clone has only a few counts. The chain carries TRBV19 and TRBJ1-2; no reliable D call. V was cut by 2 bases and J by 3 bases, with 7 bases left in between. Germline V lookup: CDR1 LNHDA, CDR2 SQIVND (reference sequence). The CDR3 sequence is 13 residues long. The CDR3 loop reads CASSITLDYGYTF. In nucleotides, the CDR3 is TGTGCCAGTAGTATAACTTTGGACTATGGCTACACCTTC.

The genes are TRBV6-5 and TRBJ2-5; D perhaps matches TRBD1 (5 bases). Germline CDR1 MNHEY, CDR2 SVGAGI. The CDR3 contains 13 residues. The germline V and J ends were trimmed by 7 bases and 3 bases, with 12 bases remaining between them. The CDR3 sequence is CASTRPGKETQYF. In DNA form, the CDR3 reads TGTGCCAGCACTCGGCCAGGGAAAGAGACCCAGTACTTC.

The chain has TRBV5-1 and TRBJ1-2; TRBD1 aligns across 10 bases. Per the germline V gene, CDR1 is SGHRS and CDR2 is YFSETQ. The V and J ends lost 0 bases and 8 bases, in that order; junction bases with no gene match: 4. CDR3 length: 14 residues. CDR3: CASSLGQGAVGYTF. The CDR3 nucleotides are TGCGCCAGCAGCTTGGGACAGGGGGCTGTAGGCTACACCTTC.

This sequence joins TRBV7-2 and TRBJ2-1, with unresolved D. The germline CDR1 and CDR2 sequences are SGHTA and FQGNSA. The CDR3 is 14 amino acids. V lost 5 bases to trimming and J lost 8 bases, with 16 bases between them. The CDR3 coding sequence is TGTGCCAGCAGCCCCGTGTCGAGGCATCATGAGCAGTTCTTC. This encodes CASSPVSRHHEQFF.

The chain recombines TRBV18 with TRBJ2-4, with a weak D call TRBD2 (7 bases). Germline V gene data show CDR1 as KGHSH and CDR2 as LQKENI. The CDR3 covers 17 residues. Trimming removed 1 base at V and 6 bases at J, with 19 bases between. The CDR3 region is CASSPRPGGGGGNIQYF. CDR3 nucleotide sequence: TGTGCCAGCTCACCACGGCCAGGCGGGGGCGGCGGAAACATTCAGTACTTC.

Regarding this clone: A read error may produce the germline difference seen at one junction end. The chain couples TRBV7-9 to TRBJ1-2, with 7 bases fitting TRBD1. The CDR3 sequence is 12 residues long. Germline V CDR1 and CDR2: SEHNR, FQNEAQ (reference sequence). CDR3 nucleotides: TGTGCCAGCAGCTTAGATCGGGGACAGAAGGCCTTC. This translates into CASSLDRGQKAF. Filled out from reference TRBV7-9 and TRBJ1-2, the complete variable domain reads DTGVSQNPRHKITKRGQNVTFRCDPISEHNRLYWYRQTLGQGPEFLTYFQNEAQLEKSRLLSDRFSAERPKGSFSTLEIQRTEQGDSAMYLCASSLDRGQKAFGSGTRLTVV.

This chain joins TRBV10-3 and TRBJ2-7; TRBD2 is a possible D gene (5 bases). The CDR3 loop spans 13 amino acids. Germline V gene sequence: CDR1 ENHRY, CDR2 SYGVKD. V was shortened by 0 bases and J by 7 bases, with 10 bases between the two germline ends. CDR3 bases: TGTGCCATCAGTGAGTCAGGAGGTAATGAGCAGTACTTC. It yields the protein CAISESGGNEQYF.

The chain couples TRBV7-9 to TRBJ2-2; 7 bases agree with TRBD2. The germline V gene has CDR1 SEHNR and CDR2 FQNEAQ (reference sequence). The V segment lost 1 base and the J segment 6 bases; nucleotides outside the gene matches: 5. The CDR3 runs 15 residues. The CDR3 coding sequence is TGTGCCAGCAGCTTAGTCGGACTAGACGCCGGGGAGCTGTTTTTT. The encoded protein is CASSLVGLDAGELFF.

The J gene is TRBJ2-3, the V gene TRBV9; 16 nucleotides match TRBD2. V shed 1 base and J 4 bases; nucleotides not matched to a gene: 15. The CDR3 extends over 21 amino acids. Per the germline V gene, CDR1 is SGDLS and CDR2 is YYNGEE. CDR3 in DNA: TGTGCCAGCAGCGTACCACGCGGCGGGACTAGCGGGGGGGCCTCGGCAGATACGCAGTATTTT. It translates to CASSVPRGGTSGGASADTQYF.

V usage is TRBV3-1 (or the pseudogene TRBV3-2) and J usage is TRBJ2-1; D unresolved. The germline CDR1 and CDR2 sequences are LGHDT and YNNKEL (reference sequence). The V end was cut by 4 bases, the J end by 9 bases, with 13 bases between. The CDR3 length is 13 residues. The CDR3 spells CASSPPVTGEQFF. CDR3 nucleotide sequence: TGTGCCAGCAGCCCCCCCGTGACGGGTGAGCAGTTCTTC.

The rearrangement uses TRBV6-1 and TRBJ1-5; possible D gene TRBD1, 6 bases. Germline-derived CDR1 and CDR2 are MNHNS and SASEGT. Trimming took off 3 bases at V and 0 bases at J, with 9 bases between the two ends. The CDR3 spans 15 residues. The chain's CDR3 is CASSEWGHSNQPQHF. The DNA for the CDR3 is TGTGCCAGCAGTGAGTGGGGACATAGCAATCAGCCCCAGCATTTT.

A word on this clone: In the same sample, other DNA sequences code for this CDR3. This chain links TRBV20-1 with TRBJ2-1; 7 bases agree with TRBD1. CDR1 DFQATT and CDR2 SNEGSKA come from the germline V gene (reference sequence). The CDR3 totals 14 residues. Trimming cost V 3 bases and J 4 bases; bases outside gene matches: 6. The CDR3: CSASRQGVYNEQFF. CDR3 DNA sequence: TGCAGTGCTAGTCGACAGGGCGTTTACAATGAGCAGTTCTTC.

This chain uses TRBV4-1 with TRBJ2-5; tentatively, D is TRBD1 (6 bases). Looked up from germline, CDR1 is MGHRA and CDR2 is YSYEKL. Trimming pared 4 bases from V and 1 base from J, leaving 16 bases between. CDR3 length equals 16 residues. DNA for the CDR3: TGCGCCAGCAGCCGCTCCCCGTGGACAGTCCAAGAGACCCAGTACTTC. Encoded protein: CASSRSPWTVQETQYF.